This entry concerns a single T cell receptor beta chain. These data are taken from a study of blood T cell repertoires in COVID-19. At the level of the study: Researchers got acute and convalescent COVID-19 samples from the United States, Italy and Spain. In each case, the material was cDNA or gDNA derived from T cells, B-cell-depleted T cells, or PBMCs.

Trimming took 6 bases from V and 0 from J, leaving 11 bases between them. CDR3 size: 14 residues. Germline assignment: CDR1 ENHRY and CDR2 SYGVKD. Original handling: Nucleated cell number was recorded as an estimate derived from reference gene primer amplification. Method: immunoSEQ multiplex PCR; TCRdb's copy keeps in-frame clones and lacks some. V and J calls and clone size are given by that table; D and trimming were obtained from the DNA. Here the sample spans 70,000 to 95,000 clones, roughly 89% being singletons. Sequencing was carried out using peripheral blood. The chain couples TRBV10-3 to TRBJ1-1; no firm D call. The receptor comes from a man between 65 and 80 years old with active or convalescent COVID-19. CDR3: CAIRTETMNTEAFF. CDR3 bases: TGTGCCATCAGGACGGAGACCATGAACACTGAAGCTTTCTTT.